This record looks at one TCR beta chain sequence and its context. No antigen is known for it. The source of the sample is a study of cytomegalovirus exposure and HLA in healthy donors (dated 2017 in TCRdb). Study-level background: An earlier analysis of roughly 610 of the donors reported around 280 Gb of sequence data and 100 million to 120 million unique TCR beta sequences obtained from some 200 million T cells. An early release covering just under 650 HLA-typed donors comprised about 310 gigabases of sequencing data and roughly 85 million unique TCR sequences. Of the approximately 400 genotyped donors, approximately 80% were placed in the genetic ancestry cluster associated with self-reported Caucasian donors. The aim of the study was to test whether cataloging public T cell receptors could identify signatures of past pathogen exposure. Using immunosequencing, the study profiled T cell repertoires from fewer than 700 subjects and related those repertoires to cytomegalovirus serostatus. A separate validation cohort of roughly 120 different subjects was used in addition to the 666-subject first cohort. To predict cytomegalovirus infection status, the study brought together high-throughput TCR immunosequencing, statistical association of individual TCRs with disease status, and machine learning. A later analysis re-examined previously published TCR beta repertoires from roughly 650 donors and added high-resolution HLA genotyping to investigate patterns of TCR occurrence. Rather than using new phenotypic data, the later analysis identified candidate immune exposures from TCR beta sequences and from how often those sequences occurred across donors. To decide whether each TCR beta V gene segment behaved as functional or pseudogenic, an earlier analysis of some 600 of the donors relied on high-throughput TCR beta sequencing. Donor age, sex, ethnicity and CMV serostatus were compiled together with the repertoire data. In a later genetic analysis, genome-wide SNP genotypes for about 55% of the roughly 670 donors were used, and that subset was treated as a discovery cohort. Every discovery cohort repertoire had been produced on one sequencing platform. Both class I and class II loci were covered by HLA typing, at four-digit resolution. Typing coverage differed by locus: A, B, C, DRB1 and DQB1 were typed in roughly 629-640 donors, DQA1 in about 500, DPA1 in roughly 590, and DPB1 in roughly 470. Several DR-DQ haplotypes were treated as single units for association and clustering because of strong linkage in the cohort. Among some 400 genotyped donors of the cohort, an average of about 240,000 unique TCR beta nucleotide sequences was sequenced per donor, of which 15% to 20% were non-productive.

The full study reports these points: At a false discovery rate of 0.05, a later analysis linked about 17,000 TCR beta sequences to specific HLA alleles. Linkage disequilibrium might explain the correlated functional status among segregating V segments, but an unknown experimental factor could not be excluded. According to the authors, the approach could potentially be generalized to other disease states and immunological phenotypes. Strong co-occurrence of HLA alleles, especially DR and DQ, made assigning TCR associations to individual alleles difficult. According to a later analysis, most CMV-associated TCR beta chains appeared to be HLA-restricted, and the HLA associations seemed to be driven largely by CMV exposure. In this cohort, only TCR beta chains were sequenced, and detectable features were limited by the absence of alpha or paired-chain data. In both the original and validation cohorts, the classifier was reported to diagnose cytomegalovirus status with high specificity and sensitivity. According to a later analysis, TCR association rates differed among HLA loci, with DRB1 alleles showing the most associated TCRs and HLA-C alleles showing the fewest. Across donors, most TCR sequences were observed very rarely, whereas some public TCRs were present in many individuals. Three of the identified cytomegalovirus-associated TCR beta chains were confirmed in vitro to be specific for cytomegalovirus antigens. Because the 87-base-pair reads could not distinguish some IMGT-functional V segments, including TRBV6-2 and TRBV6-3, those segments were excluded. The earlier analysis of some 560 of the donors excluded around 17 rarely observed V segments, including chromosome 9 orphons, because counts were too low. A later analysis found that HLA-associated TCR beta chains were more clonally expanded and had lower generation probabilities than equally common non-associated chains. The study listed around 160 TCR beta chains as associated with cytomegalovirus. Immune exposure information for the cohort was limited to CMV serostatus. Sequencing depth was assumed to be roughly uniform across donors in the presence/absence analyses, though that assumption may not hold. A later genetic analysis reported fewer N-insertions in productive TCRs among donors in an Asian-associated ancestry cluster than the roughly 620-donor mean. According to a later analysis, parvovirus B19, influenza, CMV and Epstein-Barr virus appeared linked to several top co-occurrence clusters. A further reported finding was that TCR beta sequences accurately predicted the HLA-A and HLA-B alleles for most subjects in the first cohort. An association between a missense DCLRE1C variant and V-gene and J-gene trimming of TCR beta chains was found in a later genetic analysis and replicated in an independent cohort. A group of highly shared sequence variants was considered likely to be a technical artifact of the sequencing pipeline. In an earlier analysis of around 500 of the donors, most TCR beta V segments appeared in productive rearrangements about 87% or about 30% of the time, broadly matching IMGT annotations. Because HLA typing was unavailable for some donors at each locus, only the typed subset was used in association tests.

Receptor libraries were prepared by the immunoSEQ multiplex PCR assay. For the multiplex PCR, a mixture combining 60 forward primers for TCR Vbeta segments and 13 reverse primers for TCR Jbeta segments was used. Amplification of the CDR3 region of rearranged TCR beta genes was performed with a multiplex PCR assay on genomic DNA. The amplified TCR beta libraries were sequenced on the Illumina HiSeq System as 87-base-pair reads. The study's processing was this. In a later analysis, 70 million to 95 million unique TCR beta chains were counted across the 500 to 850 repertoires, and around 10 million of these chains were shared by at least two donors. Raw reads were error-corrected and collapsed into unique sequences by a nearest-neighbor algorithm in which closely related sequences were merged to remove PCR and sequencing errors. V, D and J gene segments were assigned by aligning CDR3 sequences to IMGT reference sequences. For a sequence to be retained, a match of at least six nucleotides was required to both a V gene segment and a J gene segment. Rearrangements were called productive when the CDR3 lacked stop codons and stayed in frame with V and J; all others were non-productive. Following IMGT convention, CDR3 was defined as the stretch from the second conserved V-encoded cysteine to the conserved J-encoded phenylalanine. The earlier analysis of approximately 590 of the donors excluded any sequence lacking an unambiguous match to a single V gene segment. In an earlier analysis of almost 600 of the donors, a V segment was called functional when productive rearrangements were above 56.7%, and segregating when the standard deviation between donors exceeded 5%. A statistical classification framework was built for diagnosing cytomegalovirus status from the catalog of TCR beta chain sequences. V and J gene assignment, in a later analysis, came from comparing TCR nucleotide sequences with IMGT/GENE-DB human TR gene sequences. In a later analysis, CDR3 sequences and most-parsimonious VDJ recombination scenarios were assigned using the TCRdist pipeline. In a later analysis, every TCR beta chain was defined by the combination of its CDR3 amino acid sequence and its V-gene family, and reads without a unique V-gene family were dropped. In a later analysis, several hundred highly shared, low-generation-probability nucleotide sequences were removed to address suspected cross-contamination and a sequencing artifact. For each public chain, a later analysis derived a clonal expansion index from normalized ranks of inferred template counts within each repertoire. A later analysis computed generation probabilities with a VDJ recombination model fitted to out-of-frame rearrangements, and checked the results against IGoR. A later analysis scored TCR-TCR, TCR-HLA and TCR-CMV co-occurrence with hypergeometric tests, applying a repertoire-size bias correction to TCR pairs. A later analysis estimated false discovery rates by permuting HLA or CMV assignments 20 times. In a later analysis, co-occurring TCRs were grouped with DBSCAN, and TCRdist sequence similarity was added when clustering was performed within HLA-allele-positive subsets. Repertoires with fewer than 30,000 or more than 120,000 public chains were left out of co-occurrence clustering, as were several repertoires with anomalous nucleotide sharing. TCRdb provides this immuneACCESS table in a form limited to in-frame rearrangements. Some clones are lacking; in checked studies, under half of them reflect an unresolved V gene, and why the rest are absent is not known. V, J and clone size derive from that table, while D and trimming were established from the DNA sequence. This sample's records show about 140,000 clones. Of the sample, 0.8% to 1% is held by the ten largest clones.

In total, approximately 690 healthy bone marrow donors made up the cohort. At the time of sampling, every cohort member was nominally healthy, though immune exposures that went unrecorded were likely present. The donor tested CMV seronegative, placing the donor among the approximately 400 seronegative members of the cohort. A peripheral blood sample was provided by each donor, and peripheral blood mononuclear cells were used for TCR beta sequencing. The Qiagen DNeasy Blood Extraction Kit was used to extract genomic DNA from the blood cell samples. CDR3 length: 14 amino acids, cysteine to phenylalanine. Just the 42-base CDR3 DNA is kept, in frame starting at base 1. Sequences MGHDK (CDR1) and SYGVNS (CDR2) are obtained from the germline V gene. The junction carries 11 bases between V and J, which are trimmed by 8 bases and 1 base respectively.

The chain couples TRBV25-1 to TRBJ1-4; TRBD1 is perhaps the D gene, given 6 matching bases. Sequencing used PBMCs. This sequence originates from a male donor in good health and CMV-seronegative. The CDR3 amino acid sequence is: CASAKTGTNEKLFF. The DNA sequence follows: TGTGCCAGCGCCAAGACAGGAACTAATGAAAAACTGTTTTTT.